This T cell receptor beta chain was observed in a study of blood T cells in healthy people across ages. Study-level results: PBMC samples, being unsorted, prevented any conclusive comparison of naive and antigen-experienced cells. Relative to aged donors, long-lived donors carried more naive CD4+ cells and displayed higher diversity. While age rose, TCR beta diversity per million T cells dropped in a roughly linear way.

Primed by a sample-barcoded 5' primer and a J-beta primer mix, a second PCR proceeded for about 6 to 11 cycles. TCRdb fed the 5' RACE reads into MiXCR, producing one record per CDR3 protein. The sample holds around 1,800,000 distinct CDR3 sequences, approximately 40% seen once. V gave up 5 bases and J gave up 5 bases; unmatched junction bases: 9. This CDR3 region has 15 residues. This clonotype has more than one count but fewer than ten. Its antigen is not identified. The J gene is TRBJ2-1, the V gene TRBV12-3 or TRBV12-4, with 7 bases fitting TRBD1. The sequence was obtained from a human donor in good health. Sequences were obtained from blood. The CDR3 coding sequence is TGTGCCAGCAGTGGCAGGACAGGCGTCCACAATGAGCAGTTCTTC. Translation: CASSGRTGVHNEQFF.